The rows below give T cell receptor beta chains drawn from one sample of a study of blood T cell repertoires in COVID-19. Using immunoSEQ multiplex PCR, the repertoire was profiled, and TCRdb retains in-frame clones only, with some absent. The sample contains 90,000 to 110,000 clones, around 81% of which appear only once. Sequencing was done on a sample of peripheral blood. Receptor source: an older woman with acute or convalescent COVID-19. Each CDR3 is given with its conserved first and last residue. The order of the fields is J gene, V gene, CDR3 protein.

TRBJ1-1,TRBV9,CASSVFEQGAGTFF
TRBJ1-2,TRBV5-5,CASSLAGDNYGYTF
TRBJ1-1,TRBV19,CATIGQGFSTEAFF
TRBJ2-3,TRBV9,CASNDYSTDTQYF
TRBJ2-7,TRBV3-1/TRBV3-2,CASSQGPLSYEQYF
TRBJ2-3,TRBV7-8,CASSLRGPSTDTQYF
TRBJ2-7,TRBV28,CASSLSPHTGGGGEQYF
TRBJ2-2,TRBV18,CASSPLPNRNTGELFF
TRBJ1-1,TRBV13,CASSCRDRRYKYEAFF
TRBJ2-1,TRBV6-6,CASSYLAGITAEQFF
TRBJ2-1,TRBV27,CASSYLAGGLGEQFF
TRBJ1-2,TRBV12-3/TRBV12-4,CASSFGTRTGYTF
TRBJ1-4,TRBV6-5,CASSYNSRDRGEKLFF
TRBJ2-1,TRBV7-6,CASSSTGQLYNEQFF
TRBJ2-3,TRBV11-3,CASSGSGGPDTQYF
TRBJ1-5,TRBV7-9,CASSLNRGYSNQPQHF
TRBJ2-1,TRBV18,CASSPLAGGKDSYNEQFF
TRBJ1-5,TRBV30,CAWSPDRNQPQHF
TRBJ2-5,TRBV10-3,CAISDYQETQYF
TRBJ1-5,TRBV6-6,CASSRGQYNQPQHF
TRBJ1-1,TRBV28,CASSWTGEYTEAFF
TRBJ1-1,TRBV6-2/TRBV6-3,CASSYRSSSTEAFF
TRBJ2-7,TRBV14,CASSQDPLYEQYF
TRBJ2-4,TRBV6-2/TRBV6-3,CASSSGEWAKNIQYF
TRBJ1-2,TRBV5-5,CASSLGSTSTNYGYTF
TRBJ1-3,TRBV19,CASSIDGDSSGNTIYF
TRBJ2-5,TRBV18,CASSQGGETQYF
TRBJ2-3,TRBV7-9,CASSRDTITGTDTQYF
TRBJ1-1,TRBV9,CASSVAQGDTEAFF
TRBJ2-2,TRBV10-3,CAISEVLAGNTGELFF
TRBJ1-1,TRBV4-3,CASRGTGAMNTEAFF
TRBJ1-2,TRBV14,CASSQDPDRVHGYTF
TRBJ2-2,TRBV28,CASRFSGSPTGELFF
TRBJ1-4,TRBV18,CASSPSGQGGEKLFF
TRBJ2-7,TRBV20-1,CSASSPSRGFYEQYF
TRBJ1-3,TRBV19,CASSPGGAVNTIYF
TRBJ2-1,TRBV28,CASTDADGNNEQFF
TRBJ2-5,TRBV9,CASSVDVSGPETQYF
TRBJ2-1,TRBV5-1,CASSSHPIKTVGNEQFF
TRBJ2-3,TRBV7-9,CASSHSGLGGWDTQYF
TRBJ2-7,TRBV3-1/TRBV3-2,CASSQGDGTGSIYEQYF
TRBJ2-7,TRBV28,CASSLCNPAGVCEQYF
TRBJ2-7,TRBV7-2,CASSYTSGEGYEQYF
TRBJ1-4,TRBV4-3,CASSQEFMTGSEKLFF
TRBJ2-7,TRBV5-1,CASSLVAGEPAYEQYF
TRBJ2-3,TRBV5-1,CASSLDRETDTQYF
TRBJ1-4,TRBV9,CASSVYPGREKLFF
TRBJ2-7,TRBV30,CAWSVSRDEQYF
TRBJ1-6,TRBV2,CASTSTGTHNSPLHF